This T cell receptor (beta chain) was recovered during a study of control samples from healthy donors and cancer patients. V gave up 6 bases and J gave up 5 bases, with 16 bases separating them. Germline values: CDR1 LNHDA, CDR2 SQIVND (reference sequence). The CDR3 runs 14 residues. TCRdb keeps only in-frame clones here, not all; method: immunoSEQ multiplex PCR. The table has 100,000 to 150,000 clones, more than 80% seen once. Sample: blood. The clonotype was recovered from a man between 18 and 29 years old in good health. V is TRBV19 and J is TRBJ2-5; D may be TRBD2 (5 bases). The CDR3 is CASRRASNGETQYF. In DNA, the CDR3 is TGTGCCAGTAGGAGGGCCAGTAATGGGGAGACCCAGTACTTC.